The 2 T cell receptor beta chains below all came from one sample that was sequenced in a study of cytomegalovirus exposure and HLA in healthy donors. The PCR ran on 60 Vbeta and 13 Jbeta primers. Generated by immunoSEQ multiplex PCR, the TCRdb table keeps only in-frame clones and is missing some. The repertoire holds approximately 210,000 clones, more than 85% seen once, with 1.5% to 2% in the top ten. Sequencing was performed on PBMCs. Receptors were obtained from a woman aged 18-29 years in good health and CMV-seronegative.

V and J are TRBV9 and TRBJ2-7; D gene ambiguous. Germline V gene lookup returns CDR1 SGDLS and CDR2 YYNGEE. This CDR3 spans 11 amino acids. V shed 3 bases and J shed 7 bases, with 8 bases lying between them. CDR3 amino acids: CASSGGGEQYF. In DNA, the CDR3 is TGTGCCAGCAGCGGAGGTGGAGAGCAGTACTTC.

The genes are TRBV9 and TRBJ2-3; D gene ambiguous. V lost 0 bases, J lost 2 bases, and 4 bases lay in between. The CDR3 extends over 13 amino acids. Looked up from germline, CDR1 is SGDLS and CDR2 is YYNGEE. CDR3 sequence reads: CASSVATTDTQYF. The CDR3 DNA reads TGTGCCAGCAGCGTAGCTACCACAGATACGCAGTATTTT.